This record covers a single T cell receptor (beta chain). The target antigen is unknown. This sample stems from a study of Ad26.COV2.S vaccination and SARS-CoV-2 variants. Findings and caveats of the study: Overall T cell responses may have been underestimated by the analyses of TCR breadth and depth. Vaccine and placebo recipients had comparable breadth of non-spike TCRs.

Treatment noted: roughly 19 received Ad26.COV2.S at low or high dose, single or two shots; several received placebo; per-sample allocation not given. Sampling was performed 63 days after the first vaccine or placebo injection. An 18-55-year-old adult in Boston served as donor. Ad26 vector vaccine expressed Wuhan-strain SARS-CoV-2 spike. This table comes from immunoSEQ multiplex PCR, and its TCRdb copy is limited to in-frame clones, with some not included. The table has around 250,000 clones, 70% to 90% seen once. CDR1 and CDR2 (germline): SGHDN, FVKESK. V lost 1 base and J 1 base, leaving 5 bases between the germline ends. This CDR3 comprises 13 residues.

The chain has TRBV14 and TRBJ2-7; D call uncertain. This receptor was identified in a person aged 18-65 years who received the Ad26.COV2.S COVID-19 vaccine or a placebo. This sample comprised peripheral blood, obtained in a trial of Ad26.COV2.S vaccine versus placebo. CDR3: CASSQVESYEQYF. The CDR3 DNA reads TGTGCCAGCAGCCAAGTGGAATCCTACGAGCAGTACTTC.